The rows below give T cell receptor beta chains drawn from one sample of a study of beta chain features in type 1 diabetes. Here immunoSEQ multiplex PCR was the method, and the copy in TCRdb shows in-frame clones only, minus some. Here the sample spans about 230,000 clones, roughly 17% being singletons. Input material: naive CD4+ T cells from blood. These receptors all stem from a man between 25 and 39 years old with type 1 diabetes. Both conserved end residues are trimmed from each CDR3. Fields, in order: J gene, V gene, CDR3 protein.

TRBJ2-1 | TRBV7-2 | ASSLDNEQF
TRBJ1-5 | TRBV29-1 | SVGEGSNQPQH
TRBJ2-7 | TRBV27 | ASSPQRERTYEQY
TRBJ2-5 | TRBV4-1 | ASSQDPDLQETQY
TRBJ2-5 | TRBV29-1 | SVDGPVTETQY
TRBJ1-2 | TRBV20-1 | SANRGLGYT
TRBJ1-2 | TRBV7-9 | ASSADQGGYT
TRBJ2-5 | TRBV27 | ASSFSGRETQY
TRBJ2-7 | TRBV6-6 | ASSGISYEQY
TRBJ2-7 | TRBV7-8 | ASSSQPGQGSYEQY
TRBJ2-3 | TRBV29-1 | SVGLAVDTQY
TRBJ1-5 | TRBV29-1 | SVVGAGNQPQH
TRBJ2-7 | TRBV29-1 | SVEGTGTGNYEQY
TRBJ2-7 | TRBV23-1 | ASSQGTDYEQY
TRBJ2-7 | TRBV5-4 | ASSLDRGAYEQY
TRBJ2-2 | TRBV9 | ASSVVETSGKLTGELF
TRBJ2-5 | TRBV25-1 | ASSVFAGGPGETQY
TRBJ2-5 | TRBV19 | ASSPRPGQETQY
TRBJ2-3 | TRBV7-9 | ASSLPLVTDTQY
TRBJ2-1 | TRBV10-3 | ATQGTGGTNEQF
TRBJ2-1 | TRBV14 | ASRLAGGGNEQF
TRBJ2-1 | TRBV29-1 | SVVPGLASDEQF
TRBJ2-1 | TRBV7-9 | ASSLVSYNEQF
TRBJ2-5 | TRBV5-1 | ASSSGGGEETQY
TRBJ1-2 | TRBV4-2 | ASSHSGGADGYT
TRBJ2-3 | TRBV5-1 | ASSLAVRATDTQY
TRBJ2-1 | TRBV15 | ATSRLDYYNEQF
TRBJ1-2 | TRBV30 | AWSRPSLDGYT
TRBJ2-7 | TRBV29-1 | SVVNPGQVYEQY
TRBJ2-1 | TRBV9 | ASSVVGGEQF
TRBJ2-1 | TRBV2 | ASSEWTSGHNEQF
TRBJ2-1 | TRBV29-1 | SVELASYNEQF
TRBJ2-4 | TRBV27 | ASSIPEGIAKNIQY
TRBJ2-1 | TRBV4-1 | ASSQDSYNEQF
TRBJ2-5 | TRBV7-2 | ASSLARAGGEQETQY
TRBJ2-1 | TRBV5-1 | ASSLADYNEQF
TRBJ2-6 | TRBV29-1 | SVDPGANVLT
TRBJ2-7 | TRBV9 | ASSGGGARYEQY
TRBJ2-1 | TRBV29-1 | SVGVGRSGGSSYNEQF